This T cell receptor beta chain was sequenced for a study of OX40 agonist ivuxolimab in advanced cancers. About the research overall: Age averaged about 66 years (range roughly 23 to 79), and just over 80% were male. Patients with prior anti-PD-1, anti-PD-L1 or anti-CTLA-4 therapy were eligible; 35% to 45% had some.

The table came from immunoSEQ multiplex PCR; TCRdb's copy has only in-frame clones and leaves some out. In the table there are 58,000 or so clones, 75% to 85% of which are singletons. In the case of this clone: Its cognate antigen is unknown.

V shed 5 bases and J shed 0 bases, with 7 bases lying between them. Germline CDR1 GTSNPN, CDR2 SVGIG (reference sequence). This CDR3 has 12 residues. Notes on the study in general: CD8+ T cells showed, on average, more clonal expansion than CD4+ cells.

This chain links TRBV30 with TRBJ1-1; maybe TRBD1 (5 bases). Sequencing was performed on CD4+ or CD8+ T cells sorted from blood, taken in a trial of the OX40 agonist ivuxolimab. The TCR sequence derives from an adult with an advanced solid tumor such as melanoma, head and neck, liver or kidney cancer. The CDR3 sequence: CAWGDLNTEAFF. CDR3 sequence (DNA): TGTGCCTGGGGGGACCTGAACACTGAAGCTTTCTTT.